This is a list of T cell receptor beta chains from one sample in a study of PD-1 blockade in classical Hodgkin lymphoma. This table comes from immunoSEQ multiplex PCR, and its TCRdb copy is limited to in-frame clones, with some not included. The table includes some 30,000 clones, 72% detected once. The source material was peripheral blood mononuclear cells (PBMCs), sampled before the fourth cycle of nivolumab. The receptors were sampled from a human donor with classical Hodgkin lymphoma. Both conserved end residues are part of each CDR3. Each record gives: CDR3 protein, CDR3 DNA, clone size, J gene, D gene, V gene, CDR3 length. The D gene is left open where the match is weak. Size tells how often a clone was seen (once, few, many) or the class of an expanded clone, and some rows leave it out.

CDR3 protein: CASSVGLMNEQFF; CDR3 DNA: TGTGCCAGCAGCGTCGGACTAATGAATGAGCAGTTCTTC; clone size: .; J gene: TRBJ2-1; D gene: .; V gene: TRBV9; CDR3 length: 13
CDR3 protein: CASRTNTEDTQYF; CDR3 DNA: TGTGCCAGTAGGACAAACACCGAGGATACGCAGTATTTT; clone size: .; J gene: TRBJ2-3; D gene: .; V gene: TRBV19; CDR3 length: 13
CDR3 protein: CASSLGWTARNTEAFF; CDR3 DNA: TGCGCCAGCAGCTTGGGATGGACAGCCCGTAACACTGAAGCTTTCTTT; clone size: .; J gene: TRBJ1-1; D gene: .; V gene: TRBV5-1; CDR3 length: 16
CDR3 protein: CASSVGRPWADTQYF; CDR3 DNA: TGTGCCAGCAGCGTGGGCCGCCCCTGGGCGGATACGCAGTATTTT; clone size: .; J gene: TRBJ2-3; D gene: .; V gene: TRBV9; CDR3 length: 15
CDR3 protein: CASSRRLGSNQPQHF; CDR3 DNA: TGTGCCAGCAGCCGCAGGCTAGGGAGCAATCAGCCCCAGCATTTT; clone size: .; J gene: TRBJ1-5; D gene: .; V gene: TRBV27; CDR3 length: 15
CDR3 protein: CARERGQSNTGELFF; CDR3 DNA: TGTGCCAGAGAAAGAGGACAATCCAACACCGGGGAGCTGTTTTTT; clone size: once; J gene: TRBJ2-2; D gene: .; V gene: TRBV2; CDR3 length: 15
CDR3 protein: CASSRTAGLPQETQYF; CDR3 DNA: TGTGCCAGCAGTCGGACGGCGGGGCTTCCACAAGAGACCCAGTACTTC; clone size: .; J gene: TRBJ2-5; D gene: .; V gene: TRBV5-4; CDR3 length: 16
CDR3 protein: CASSWTGVDGYTF; CDR3 DNA: TGTGCCAGCAGCTGGACAGGGGTCGATGGCTACACCTTC; clone size: .; J gene: TRBJ1-2; D gene: TRBD1; V gene: TRBV11-2; CDR3 length: 13
CDR3 protein: CASRIRTGSSEKLFF; CDR3 DNA: TGTGCCAGTAGGATTAGGACAGGGAGCTCCGAAAAACTGTTTTTT; clone size: .; J gene: TRBJ1-4; D gene: TRBD1; V gene: TRBV19; CDR3 length: 15
CDR3 protein: CASSQDRLAAETQYF; CDR3 DNA: TGCGCCAGCAGCCAAGATAGGCTAGCGGCGGAGACCCAGTACTTC; clone size: .; J gene: TRBJ2-5; D gene: TRBD2; V gene: TRBV4-3; CDR3 length: 15
CDR3 protein: CASSLFGGAGYEQYF; CDR3 DNA: TGTGCCAGCAGTTTGTTCGGGGGGGCTGGTTACGAGCAGTACTTC; clone size: .; J gene: TRBJ2-7; D gene: TRBD2; V gene: TRBV28; CDR3 length: 15
CDR3 protein: CASSLYQLRTGTEAFF; CDR3 DNA: TGTGCCAGCAGCTTATACCAGTTACGTACGGGCACTGAAGCTTTCTTT; clone size: .; J gene: TRBJ1-1; D gene: .; V gene: TRBV27; CDR3 length: 16
CDR3 protein: CASSLLEGIPYEQYF; CDR3 DNA: TGTGCCAGCAGCTTATTAGAAGGAATCCCCTACGAGCAGTACTTC; clone size: few; J gene: TRBJ2-7; D gene: .; V gene: TRBV5-6; CDR3 length: 15
CDR3 protein: CASSLGGVNNSPLHF; CDR3 DNA: TGCGCCAGCAGCTTGGGAGGCGTAAATAATTCACCCCTCCACTTT; clone size: .; J gene: TRBJ1-6; D gene: .; V gene: TRBV5-1; CDR3 length: 15
CDR3 protein: CASSQEWGSNEKLFF; CDR3 DNA: TGCGCCAGCAGCCAAGAATGGGGGTCTAATGAAAAACTGTTTTTT; clone size: .; J gene: TRBJ1-4; D gene: .; V gene: TRBV4-1; CDR3 length: 15
CDR3 protein: CASFLGLAGGLGGDEQFF; CDR3 DNA: TGCGCCAGCTTCCTTGGACTAGCGGGGGGCCTGGGTGGGGATGAGCAGTTCTTC; clone size: .; J gene: TRBJ2-1; D gene: TRBD2; V gene: TRBV5-1; CDR3 length: 18
CDR3 protein: CAWSIPGLAGGPVGTQYF; CDR3 DNA: TGTGCCTGGAGCATCCCCGGTCTAGCGGGAGGGCCGGTCGGGACCCAGTACTTC; clone size: .; J gene: TRBJ2-5; D gene: TRBD2; V gene: TRBV30; CDR3 length: 18
CDR3 protein: CASSLWRAIQGEQYF; CDR3 DNA: TGTGCCAGCAGTTTATGGCGGGCGATTCAGGGCGAGCAGTACTTC; clone size: .; J gene: TRBJ2-7; D gene: .; V gene: TRBV28; CDR3 length: 15
CDR3 protein: CASSVRGGLAKNIQYF; CDR3 DNA: TGTGCCAGCAGTGTTAGGGGTGGCCTAGCCAAAAACATTCAGTACTTC; clone size: .; J gene: TRBJ2-4; D gene: .; V gene: TRBV28; CDR3 length: 16
CDR3 protein: CASSRTSNQAGGANVLTF; CDR3 DNA: TGTGCCAGCAGCCGAACGTCCAATCAGGCGGGGGGGGCCAACGTCCTGACTTTC; clone size: .; J gene: TRBJ2-6; D gene: .; V gene: TRBV11-2; CDR3 length: 18
CDR3 protein: CASSSHYRDTEAFF; CDR3 DNA: TGCGCCAGCAGCTCGCATTACAGGGATACTGAAGCTTTCTTT; clone size: .; J gene: TRBJ1-1; D gene: .; V gene: TRBV5-1; CDR3 length: 14
CDR3 protein: CASSLCGGPNEQYF; CDR3 DNA: TGCGCCAGCAGCTTGTGCGGGGGGCCGAACGAGCAGTACTTC; clone size: .; J gene: TRBJ2-7; D gene: TRBD2; V gene: TRBV5-1; CDR3 length: 14
CDR3 protein: CASSLGPGTGELFF; CDR3 DNA: TGTGCCAGCAGTTTAGGGCCGGGCACCGGGGAGCTGTTTTTT; clone size: .; J gene: TRBJ2-2; D gene: .; V gene: TRBV28; CDR3 length: 14
CDR3 protein: CASSLVPGSYEQYF; CDR3 DNA: TGCGCCAGCAGCTTGGTTCCAGGATCCTACGAGCAGTACTTC; clone size: once; J gene: TRBJ2-7; D gene: .; V gene: TRBV5-1; CDR3 length: 14
CDR3 protein: CASSLGRGFSYEQYF; CDR3 DNA: TGTGCCAGCAGCTTAGGCAGGGGTTTTTCCTACGAGCAGTACTTC; clone size: .; J gene: TRBJ2-7; D gene: .; V gene: TRBV7-9; CDR3 length: 15
CDR3 protein: CASSLGRGEHYEQYF; CDR3 DNA: TGCGCCAGCAGCTTGGGGCGAGGGGAGCATTACGAGCAGTACTTC; clone size: .; J gene: TRBJ2-7; D gene: .; V gene: TRBV5-1; CDR3 length: 15
CDR3 protein: CASSLEGGSSYEQYF; CDR3 DNA: TGTGCCAGCAGCTTAGAGGGTGGGAGCTCCTACGAGCAGTACTTC; clone size: .; J gene: TRBJ2-7; D gene: .; V gene: TRBV7-9; CDR3 length: 15
CDR3 protein: CAIGEGRGRAANEQFF; CDR3 DNA: TGTGCCATCGGAGAAGGCCGGGGGAGGGCCGCCAATGAGCAGTTCTTC; clone size: .; J gene: TRBJ2-1; D gene: TRBD2; V gene: TRBV2; CDR3 length: 16
CDR3 protein: CAWSFGGAGTGELFF; CDR3 DNA: TGTGCCTGGTCCTTTGGGGGGGCCGGCACCGGGGAGCTGTTTTTT; clone size: .; J gene: TRBJ2-2; D gene: .; V gene: TRBV30; CDR3 length: 15
CDR3 protein: CASSIQGDYTEAFF; CDR3 DNA: TGTGCCAGTAGTATCCAGGGTGACTACACTGAAGCTTTCTTT; clone size: .; J gene: TRBJ1-1; D gene: .; V gene: TRBV19; CDR3 length: 14
CDR3 protein: CASRAGTSGGTTYNEQFF; CDR3 DNA: TGTGCCAGCAGGGCCGGGACTAGCGGGGGGACAACATACAATGAGCAGTTCTTC; clone size: .; J gene: TRBJ2-1; D gene: TRBD2; V gene: TRBV27; CDR3 length: 18
CDR3 protein: CASRGRESEQYF; CDR3 DNA: TGCGCCAGCCGTGGCCGCGAGAGCGAGCAGTACTTC; clone size: .; J gene: TRBJ2-7; D gene: .; V gene: TRBV5-1; CDR3 length: 12
CDR3 protein: CASSYSWGVSQPQHF; CDR3 DNA: TGTGCCAGCAGTTACTCCTGGGGAGTAAGTCAGCCCCAGCATTTT; clone size: .; J gene: TRBJ1-5; D gene: .; V gene: TRBV6-5; CDR3 length: 15
CDR3 protein: CAISDDSYQETQYF; CDR3 DNA: TGTGCCATCAGTGATGACAGTTACCAAGAGACCCAGTACTTC; clone size: .; J gene: TRBJ2-5; D gene: .; V gene: TRBV10-3; CDR3 length: 14
CDR3 protein: CASSTLQGVRGEYEQYF; CDR3 DNA: TGTGCCAGCAGCACGCTACAGGGGGTTCGGGGCGAGTACGAGCAGTACTTC; clone size: .; J gene: TRBJ2-7; D gene: TRBD1; V gene: TRBV5-5; CDR3 length: 17
CDR3 protein: CATDTVPNTEAFF; CDR3 DNA: TGTGCCACCGACACAGTGCCGAACACTGAAGCTTTCTTT; clone size: .; J gene: TRBJ1-1; D gene: .; V gene: TRBV19; CDR3 length: 13
CDR3 protein: CASTEGGRYTEAFF; CDR3 DNA: TGTGCCAGCACGGAAGGGGGAAGGTACACTGAAGCTTTCTTT; clone size: .; J gene: TRBJ1-1; D gene: .; V gene: TRBV6-1; CDR3 length: 14
CDR3 protein: CASILGRTVGTEAFF; CDR3 DNA: TGTGCCAGCATCCTCGGACGGACTGTGGGCACTGAAGCTTTCTTT; clone size: .; J gene: TRBJ1-1; D gene: .; V gene: TRBV6-6; CDR3 length: 15
CDR3 protein: CASSGNQETQYF; CDR3 DNA: TGCGCCAGCAGCGGAAACCAAGAGACCCAGTACTTC; clone size: .; J gene: TRBJ2-5; D gene: .; V gene: TRBV5-1; CDR3 length: 12
CDR3 protein: CASSTGTSYEQYF; CDR3 DNA: TGTGCCAGCAGTACAGGGACATCCTACGAGCAGTACTTC; clone size: large; J gene: TRBJ2-7; D gene: .; V gene: TRBV27; CDR3 length: 13
CDR3 protein: CASSLARRADKPQHF; CDR3 DNA: TGTGCCAGCAGCTTGGCCCGCAGGGCGGATAAGCCCCAGCATTTT; clone size: medium-sized; J gene: TRBJ1-5; D gene: .; V gene: TRBV5-6; CDR3 length: 15
CDR3 protein: CASSHGGTYGYTF; CDR3 DNA: TGTGCCAGCAGCCACGGCGGAACCTATGGCTACACCTTC; clone size: .; J gene: TRBJ1-2; D gene: .; V gene: TRBV27; CDR3 length: 13
CDR3 protein: CAWETDTQYF; CDR3 DNA: TGTGCCTGGGAAACAGATACGCAGTATTTT; clone size: .; J gene: TRBJ2-3; D gene: .; V gene: TRBV30; CDR3 length: 10
CDR3 protein: CASRGTGHMNTEAFF; CDR3 DNA: TGTGCCAGCAGGGGGACAGGCCACATGAACACTGAAGCTTTCTTT; clone size: .; J gene: TRBJ1-1; D gene: TRBD1; V gene: TRBV28; CDR3 length: 15
CDR3 protein: CASSLITEMSYGYTF; CDR3 DNA: TGCGCCAGCAGCTTAATAACAGAGATGAGTTATGGCTACACCTTC; clone size: few; J gene: TRBJ1-2; D gene: .; V gene: TRBV5-1; CDR3 length: 15
CDR3 protein: CASSHVVYSNQPQHF; CDR3 DNA: TGCGCCAGCAGCCACGTTGTGTATAGCAATCAGCCCCAGCATTTT; clone size: .; J gene: TRBJ1-5; D gene: .; V gene: TRBV4-3; CDR3 length: 15
CDR3 protein: CASSWGRSTDTQYF; CDR3 DNA: TGTGCCAGTAGTTGGGGGAGGAGCACAGATACGCAGTATTTT; clone size: .; J gene: TRBJ2-3; D gene: .; V gene: TRBV19; CDR3 length: 14
CDR3 protein: CASSLNRGKTKNIQYF; CDR3 DNA: TGCGCCAGCAGCCTAAACAGGGGAAAGACCAAAAACATTCAGTACTTC; clone size: few; J gene: TRBJ2-4; D gene: TRBD1; V gene: TRBV4-1; CDR3 length: 16
CDR3 protein: CATRDRLLGNTEAFF; CDR3 DNA: TGTGCCACCAGGGACAGGCTTTTGGGAAACACTGAAGCTTTCTTT; clone size: few; J gene: TRBJ1-1; D gene: TRBD1; V gene: TRBV15; CDR3 length: 15
CDR3 protein: CASSSDNTNTGELFF; CDR3 DNA: TGTGCCAGCAGCTCGGACAACACGAACACCGGGGAGCTGTTTTTT; clone size: once; J gene: TRBJ2-2; D gene: .; V gene: TRBV11-2; CDR3 length: 15
CDR3 protein: CASSQDGGMVTEAFF; CDR3 DNA: TGTGCCAGCAGCCAAGATGGGGGGATGGTCACTGAAGCTTTCTTT; clone size: .; J gene: TRBJ1-1; D gene: .; V gene: TRBV14; CDR3 length: 15
CDR3 protein: CASSLSEDVYGYTF; CDR3 DNA: TGTGCCAGCAGCTTATCCGAGGATGTATATGGCTACACCTTC; clone size: .; J gene: TRBJ1-2; D gene: .; V gene: TRBV7-2; CDR3 length: 14
CDR3 protein: CASSELTSNQPQHF; CDR3 DNA: TGTGCCAGCAGTGAACTGACGAGCAATCAGCCCCAGCATTTT; clone size: .; J gene: TRBJ1-5; D gene: .; V gene: TRBV2; CDR3 length: 14
CDR3 protein: CASGPGQGAGEQFF; CDR3 DNA: TGCGCCAGCGGTCCGGGACAGGGGGCTGGGGAGCAGTTCTTC; clone size: .; J gene: TRBJ2-1; D gene: TRBD1; V gene: TRBV5-1; CDR3 length: 14
CDR3 protein: CASSPDRGYGYTF; CDR3 DNA: TGCGCCAGCAGCCCGGACAGGGGCTATGGCTACACCTTC; clone size: .; J gene: TRBJ1-2; D gene: TRBD1; V gene: TRBV5-1; CDR3 length: 13